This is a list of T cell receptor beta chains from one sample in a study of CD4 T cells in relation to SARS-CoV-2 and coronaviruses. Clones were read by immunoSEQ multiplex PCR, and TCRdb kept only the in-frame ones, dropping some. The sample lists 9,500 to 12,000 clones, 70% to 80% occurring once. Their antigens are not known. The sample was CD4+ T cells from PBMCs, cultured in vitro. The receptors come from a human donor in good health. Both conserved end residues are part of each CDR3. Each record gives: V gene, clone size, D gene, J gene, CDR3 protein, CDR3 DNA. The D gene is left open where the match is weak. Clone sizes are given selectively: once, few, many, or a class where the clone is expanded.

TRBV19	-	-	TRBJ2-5	CASSPGHIQYF	TGTGCCAGTAGTCCCGGCCATATCCAATACTTC
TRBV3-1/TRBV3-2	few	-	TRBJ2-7	CASSQALILGEQYF	TGTGCCAGCAGCCAAGCCCTCATCCTGGGCGAGCAGTACTTC
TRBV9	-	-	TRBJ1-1	CASSPRAGGRTEAFF	TGTGCCAGCAGCCCCCGGGCAGGAGGAAGGACTGAAGCTTTCTTT
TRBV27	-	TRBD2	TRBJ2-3	CASSLSSGLSDTQYF	TGTGCCAGCAGTCTTTCTAGCGGACTGTCAGATACGCAGTATTTT
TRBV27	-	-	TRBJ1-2	CASKSQVGGGPYGYTF	TGTGCCAGCAAATCCCAGGTTGGGGGGGGGCCATATGGCTACACCTTC
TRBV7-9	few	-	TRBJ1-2	CASSYDLRGDGYTF	TGTGCCAGCAGCTACGACCTACGCGGGGATGGCTACACCTTC
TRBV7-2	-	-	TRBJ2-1	CASSPGLGPQGEQFF	TGTGCCAGCAGCCCCGGACTAGGGCCACAGGGTGAGCAGTTCTTC
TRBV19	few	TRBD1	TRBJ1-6	CASSLQGVNSPLHF	TGTGCCAGTAGTTTGCAGGGGGTTAATTCACCCCTCCACTTT
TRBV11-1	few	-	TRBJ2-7	CASSLSRSPYEQYF	TGTGCCAGCAGCTTAAGCAGATCACCCTACGAGCAGTACTTC
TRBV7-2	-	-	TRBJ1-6	CASSYTRDGNSPLHF	TGTGCCAGCAGCTATACCCGGGACGGAAATTCACCCCTCCACTTT
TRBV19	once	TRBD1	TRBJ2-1	CATKGGRDSSLWSYNEQFF	TGTGCCACCAAGGGTGGCCGGGACAGTTCCCTCTGGTCCTACAATGAGCAGTTCTTC
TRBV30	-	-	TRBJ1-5	CAWSLLGGENQPQHF	TGTGCCTGGTCCCTCCTGGGGGGGGAAAATCAGCCCCAGCATTTT
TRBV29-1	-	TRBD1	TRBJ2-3	CSVSTGGTDTQYF	TGCAGCGTATCGACAGGGGGCACAGATACGCAGTATTTT
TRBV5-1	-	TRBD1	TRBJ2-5	CASSTGQGGETQYF	TGCGCCAGCAGCACTGGACAGGGGGGAGAGACCCAGTACTTC
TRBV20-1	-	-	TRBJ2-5	CKAGNQETQYF	TGCAAAGCGGGCAACCAAGAGACCCAGTACTTC
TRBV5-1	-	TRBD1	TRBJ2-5	CASSYGTGPRETQYF	TGCGCCAGCAGCTACGGGACAGGACCACGGGAGACCCAGTACTTC
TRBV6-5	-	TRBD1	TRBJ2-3	CASRPGQGVADTQYF	TGTGCCAGCAGACCCGGACAGGGAGTAGCAGATACGCAGTATTTT
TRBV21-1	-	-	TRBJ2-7	CASSNPRQGARYEQYF	TGTGCCAGCAGCAATCCCCGACAGGGGGCTAGGTACGAGCAGTACTTC
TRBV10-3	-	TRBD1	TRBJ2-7	CAISGRDRGTYEQYF	TGTGCCATCAGTGGTCGGGACAGGGGGACCTACGAGCAGTACTTC
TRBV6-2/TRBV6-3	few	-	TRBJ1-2	CASSSRNTYLGYTF	TGTGCCAGCAGTTCAAGAAATACATATTTGGGCTACACCTTC
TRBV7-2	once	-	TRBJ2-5	CASSLYSQETQYF	TGTGCCAGCAGCTTATACAGCCAAGAGACCCAGTACTTC
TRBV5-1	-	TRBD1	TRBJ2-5	CASSSGQGEETQYF	TGCGCCAGCAGCTCGGGACAGGGGGAAGAGACCCAGTACTTC
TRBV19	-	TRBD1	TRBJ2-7	CASSITDRTHEQYF	TGTGCCAGTAGTATCACGGACAGGACCCACGAGCAGTACTTC
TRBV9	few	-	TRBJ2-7	CASSVGLAAGGEQYF	TGTGCCAGCAGCGTAGGTCTCGCCGCAGGAGGCGAGCAGTACTTC
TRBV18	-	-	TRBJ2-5	CASSPAVGPETQYF	TGTGCCAGCTCACCCGCGGTTGGGCCGGAGACCCAGTACTTC
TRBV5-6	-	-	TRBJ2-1	CASSLLREENEQFF	TGTGCCAGCAGCTTGCTGAGGGAGGAGAATGAGCAGTTCTTC
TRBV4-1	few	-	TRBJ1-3	CASSLGHILSGNTIYF	TGCGCCAGCAGCCTGGGACATATTCTTTCTGGAAACACCATATATTTT
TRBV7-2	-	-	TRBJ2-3	CASSPRGVRGTQYF	TGTGCCAGCAGCCCCAGGGGGGTTCGGGGTACGCAGTATTTT
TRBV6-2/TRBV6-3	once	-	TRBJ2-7	CASSYPKGGQYF	TGTGCCAGCAGTTACCCGAAAGGAGGGCAGTACTTC
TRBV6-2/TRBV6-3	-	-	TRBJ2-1	CASSYSGARNNEQFF	TGTGCCAGCAGTTACTCTGGGGCGAGGAACAATGAGCAGTTCTTC
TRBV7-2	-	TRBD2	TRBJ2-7	CASSLGTGSSGFPYEQYF	TGTGCCAGCAGCTTAGGAACAGGGTCTAGCGGGTTTCCCTACGAGCAGTACTTC
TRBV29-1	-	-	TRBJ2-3	CSVPVGVSTDTQYF	TGCAGCGTCCCTGTGGGGGTTAGCACAGATACGCAGTATTTT
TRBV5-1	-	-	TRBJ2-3	CASSLGGSTDTQYF	TGCGCCAGCAGCTTGGGGGGGAGCACAGATACGCAGTATTTT
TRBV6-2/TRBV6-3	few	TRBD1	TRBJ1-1	CASSPRGRGAFF	TGTGCCAGCAGTCCCAGGGGGCGCGGAGCTTTCTTT
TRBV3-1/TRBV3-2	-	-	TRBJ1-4	CASSQPRGGPEKLFF	TGTGCCAGCAGCCAACCCAGGGGAGGGCCGGAAAAACTGTTTTTT
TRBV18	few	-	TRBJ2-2	CASSPYPGRQAPTGELFF	TGTGCCAGCTCACCATATCCCGGGAGACAGGCCCCCACCGGGGAGCTGTTTTTT
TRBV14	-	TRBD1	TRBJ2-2	CASSQRTGFTGELFF	TGTGCCAGCAGCCAGCGGACAGGCTTCACCGGGGAGCTGTTTTTT
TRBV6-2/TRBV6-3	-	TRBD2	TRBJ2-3	CASSLGLAGVNTQYF	TGTGCCAGCAGCCTAGGACTAGCGGGAGTTAATACGCAGTATTTT
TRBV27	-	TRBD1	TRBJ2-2	CASSWTGGYTGELFF	TGTGCCAGCAGTTGGACAGGGGGCTACACCGGGGAGCTGTTTTTT
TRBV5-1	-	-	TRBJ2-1	CASSSEPGRPEDEQFF	TGCGCCAGCAGCTCTGAGCCGGGACGGCCCGAGGACGAGCAGTTCTTC
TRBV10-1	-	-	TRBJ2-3	CASSESGGPRAPDTQYF	TGCGCCAGCAGTGAGTCGGGAGGTCCTCGGGCACCAGATACGCAGTATTTT
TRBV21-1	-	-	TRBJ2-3	CASSKNRRRTDTQYF	TGTGCCAGCAGCAAGAATCGGCGCCGCACAGATACGCAGTATTTT
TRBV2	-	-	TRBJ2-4	CASSWGGPGNIQYF	TGTGCCAGCAGTTGGGGGGGGCCCGGAAACATTCAGTACTTC
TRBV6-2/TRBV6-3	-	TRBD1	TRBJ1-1	CASSDGQGRTEAFF	TGTGCCAGCAGTGATGGACAGGGGCGAACTGAAGCTTTCTTT
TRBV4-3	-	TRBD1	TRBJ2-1	CASSQTTDRGEQFF	TGCGCCAGCAGCCAAACTACGGACAGGGGAGAGCAGTTCTTC
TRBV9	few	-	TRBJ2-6	CASSVGLGLGANVLTF	TGTGCCAGCAGCGTAGGATTGGGGCTTGGGGCCAACGTCCTGACTTTC
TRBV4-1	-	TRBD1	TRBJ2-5	CASSRGLGQAEETQYF	TGCGCCAGCAGCCGAGGCCTGGGACAGGCCGAAGAGACCCAGTACTTC
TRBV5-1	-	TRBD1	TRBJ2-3	CASSGTVPSTDTQYF	TGCGCCAGCAGCGGGACAGTCCCTAGCACAGATACGCAGTATTTT
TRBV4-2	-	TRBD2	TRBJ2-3	CASSQGTSGADTQYF	TGTGCCAGCAGCCAAGGGACCAGCGGGGCAGATACGCAGTATTTT
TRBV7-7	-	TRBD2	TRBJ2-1	CASSLGTSGEQFF	TGTGCCAGCAGCCTCGGGACTAGCGGCGAGCAGTTCTTC
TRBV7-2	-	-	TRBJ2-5	CASSLEPRSETQYF	TGTGCCAGCAGCTTAGAGCCCAGGTCAGAGACCCAGTACTTC
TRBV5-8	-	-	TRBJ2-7	CASRWRGAYEQYF	TGTGCCAGCAGGTGGAGGGGGGCCTACGAGCAGTACTTC
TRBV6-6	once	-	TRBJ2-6	CASSRGESGANVLTF	TGTGCCAGCAGTCGTGGCGAATCTGGGGCCAACGTCCTGACTTTC
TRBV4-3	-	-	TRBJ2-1	CASSQESYNEQFF	TGCGCCAGCAGCCAAGAGAGTTACAATGAGCAGTTCTTC
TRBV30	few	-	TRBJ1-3	CAWSVQGALAF	TGTGCCTGGAGTGTACAAGGGGCCCTGGCTTTT
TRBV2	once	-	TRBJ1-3	CASSKDRDSGNTIYF	TGTGCCAGCAGCAAGGACCGGGACTCTGGAAACACCATATATTTT
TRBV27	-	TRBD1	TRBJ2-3	CASRIQGTSPNTDTQYF	TGTGCCAGCAGAATACAGGGGACCTCCCCTAACACAGATACGCAGTATTTT
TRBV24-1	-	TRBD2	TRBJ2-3	CATSEAGDGTDTQYF	TGTGCCACCAGCGAAGCGGGAGATGGCACAGATACGCAGTATTTT
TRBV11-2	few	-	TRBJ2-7	CASSLDRVGEQYF	TGTGCCAGCAGCTTAGATCGCGTCGGGGAGCAGTACTTC
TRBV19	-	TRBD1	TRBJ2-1	CASSKRQGAYLYEQFF	TGTGCCAGTAGTAAACGACAGGGGGCGTATTTGTATGAGCAGTTCTTC